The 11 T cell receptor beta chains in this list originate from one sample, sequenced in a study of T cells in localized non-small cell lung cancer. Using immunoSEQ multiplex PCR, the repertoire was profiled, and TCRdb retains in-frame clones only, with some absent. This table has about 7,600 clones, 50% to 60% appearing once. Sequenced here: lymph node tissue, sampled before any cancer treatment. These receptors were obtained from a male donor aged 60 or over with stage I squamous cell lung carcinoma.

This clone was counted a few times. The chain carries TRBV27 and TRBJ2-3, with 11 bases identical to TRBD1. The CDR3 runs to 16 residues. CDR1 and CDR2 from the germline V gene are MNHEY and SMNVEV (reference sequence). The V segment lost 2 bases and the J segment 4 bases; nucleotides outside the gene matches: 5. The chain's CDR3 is CASSLIPGQGADTQYF. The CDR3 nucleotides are TGTGCCAGCAGTTTAATACCGGGACAGGGGGCAGATACGCAGTATTTT.

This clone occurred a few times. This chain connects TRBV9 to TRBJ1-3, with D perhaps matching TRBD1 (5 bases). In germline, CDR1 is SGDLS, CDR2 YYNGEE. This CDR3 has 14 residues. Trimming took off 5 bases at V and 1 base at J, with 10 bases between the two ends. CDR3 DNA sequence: TGTGCCAGCAGTTCGAGGGGTTCTGGAAACACCATATATTTT. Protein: CASSSRGSGNTIYF.

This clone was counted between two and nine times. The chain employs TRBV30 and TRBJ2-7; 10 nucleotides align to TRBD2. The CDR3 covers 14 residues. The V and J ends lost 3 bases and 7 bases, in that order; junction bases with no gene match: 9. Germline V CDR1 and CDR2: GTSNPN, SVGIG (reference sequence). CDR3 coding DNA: TGTGCCTGGAGATCTAGCGGGAGCCCGAAGGAGCAGTACTTC. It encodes CAWRSSGSPKEQYF.

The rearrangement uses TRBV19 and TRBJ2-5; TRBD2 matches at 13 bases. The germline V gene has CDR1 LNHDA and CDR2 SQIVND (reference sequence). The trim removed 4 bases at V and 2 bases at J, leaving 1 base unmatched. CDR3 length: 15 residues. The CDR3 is CASSRGLAGQETQYF. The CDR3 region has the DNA TGTGCCAGTAGTAGGGGACTAGCGGGACAAGAGACCCAGTACTTC.

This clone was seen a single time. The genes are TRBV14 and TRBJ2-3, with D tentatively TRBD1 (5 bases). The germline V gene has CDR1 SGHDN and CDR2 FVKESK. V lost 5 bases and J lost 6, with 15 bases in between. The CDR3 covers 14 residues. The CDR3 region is CASSDGHGMDTQYF. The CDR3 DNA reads TGTGCCAGCAGCGATGGACACGGAATGGATACGCAGTATTTT.

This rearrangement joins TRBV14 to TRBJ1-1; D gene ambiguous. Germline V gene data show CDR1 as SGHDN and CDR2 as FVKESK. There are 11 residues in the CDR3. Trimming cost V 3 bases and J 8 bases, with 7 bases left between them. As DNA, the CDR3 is TGTGCCAGCAGCCATGGCATGGAAGCTTTCTTT. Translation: CASSHGMEAFF. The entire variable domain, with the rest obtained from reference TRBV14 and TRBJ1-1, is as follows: EAGVTQFPSHSVIEKGQTVTLRCDPISGHDNLYWYRRVMGKEIKFLLHFVKESKQDESGMPNNRFLAERTGGTYSTLKVQPAELEDSGVYFCASSHGMEAFFGQGTRLTVV.

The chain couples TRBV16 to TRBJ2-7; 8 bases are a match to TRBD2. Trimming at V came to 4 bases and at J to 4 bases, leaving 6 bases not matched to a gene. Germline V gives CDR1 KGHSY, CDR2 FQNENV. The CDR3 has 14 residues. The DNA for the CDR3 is TGTGCCAGCAGCCCCGGGACTAGAAGGTACGAGCAGTACTTC. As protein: CASSPGTRRYEQYF.

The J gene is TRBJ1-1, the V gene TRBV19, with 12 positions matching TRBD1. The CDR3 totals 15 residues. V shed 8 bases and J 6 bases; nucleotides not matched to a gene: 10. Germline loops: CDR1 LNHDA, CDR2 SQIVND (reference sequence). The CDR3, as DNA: TGTGCCAGTCTATCGGGACAGGGGGCAAGAGCTGAAGCTTTCTTT. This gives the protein CASLSGQGARAEAFF.

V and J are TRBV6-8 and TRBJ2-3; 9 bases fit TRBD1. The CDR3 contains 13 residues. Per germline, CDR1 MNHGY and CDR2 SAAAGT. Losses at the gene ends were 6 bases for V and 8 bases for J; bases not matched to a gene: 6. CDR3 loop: CASRAGTGSTQYF. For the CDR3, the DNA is TGTGCCAGCAGAGCCGGGACAGGGAGTACGCAGTATTTT.

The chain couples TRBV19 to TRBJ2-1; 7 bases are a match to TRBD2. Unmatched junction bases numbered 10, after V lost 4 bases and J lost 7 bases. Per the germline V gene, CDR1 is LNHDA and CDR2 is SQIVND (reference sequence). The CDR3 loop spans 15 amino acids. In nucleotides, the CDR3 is TGTGCCAGTAGTACCCGACTAGCCAAAGGTAATGAGCAGTTCTTC. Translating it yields CASSTRLAKGNEQFF.

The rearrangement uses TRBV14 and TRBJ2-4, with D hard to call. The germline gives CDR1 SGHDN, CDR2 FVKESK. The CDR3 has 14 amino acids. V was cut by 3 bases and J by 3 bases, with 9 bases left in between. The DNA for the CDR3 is TGTGCCAGCAGCCACCAGGATGGCAAAAACATTCAGTACTTC. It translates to CASSHQDGKNIQYF.